These 4 T cell receptor beta chains originate from one sample sequenced in a study of cytomegalovirus exposure and HLA in healthy donors. PCR primers comprised 60 Vbeta and 13 Jbeta primers. Libraries were prepared by immunoSEQ multiplex PCR; TCRdb keeps only in-frame clonotypes and omits some of them. Seen here are 93,000 or so clones, more than 65% observed once, and the top ten hold approximately 10%. Source material: PBMCs. The receptors stem from a woman aged 18-30 years in good health and CMV-seropositive.

This chain links TRBV9 with TRBJ1-3; D may be TRBD1 (6 bases). In germline, CDR1 is SGDLS, CDR2 YYNGEE. The CDR3 has 14 amino acids. V was pared by 9 bases and J by 0 bases, with 13 bases between. The CDR3 is CATGGGLSGNTIYF. The CDR3 coding sequence is TGTGCCACCGGGGGGGGCCTCTCTGGAAACACCATATATTTT.

This clone occurred a few times. V is TRBV12-5 and J is TRBJ1-1; 7 bases align to TRBD1. After removal of 0 bases from V and 7 bases from J, the junction contained 14 bases not matched to a gene. Germline V CDR1 and CDR2: LGHNT, FRNRAP. The length of the CDR3 is 17 residues. The CDR3 loop reads CASGLVIAAGGIREAFF. The DNA of the CDR3 is TGTGCTAGTGGTTTGGTAATTGCGGCAGGGGGTATTCGTGAAGCTTTCTTT.

This clone was counted only a few times. The rearrangement links TRBV18 to TRBJ1-2; D uncertain. The V gene's germline CDR1 is KGHSH and CDR2 LQKENI. Trimming pared 0 bases from V and 2 bases from J, leaving 7 bases between. The CDR3 extends over 14 amino acids. The CDR3 region has the DNA TGTGCCAGCTCACCACCCGAGAGGAACTATGGCTACACCTTC. Translating gives CASSPPERNYGYTF. The full variable domain, completed using reference TRBV18 and TRBJ1-2, is NAGVMQNPRHLVRRRGQEARLRCSPMKGHSHVYWYRQLPEEGLKFMVYLQKENIIDESGMPKERFSAEFPKEGPSILRIQQVVRGDSAAYFCASSPPERNYGYTFGSGTRLTVV.

The chain combines TRBV4-2 with TRBJ2-1; possible D gene TRBD1, 6 bases. This CDR3 has 18 residues. Germline values: CDR1 LGHNA, CDR2 YNFKEQ. V lost 1 base and J 0 bases, leaving 16 bases between the germline ends. CDR3: CASSQAATGQSSYNEQFF. CDR3 in DNA: TGTGCCAGCAGCCAAGCCGCGACGGGACAAAGCTCCTACAATGAGCAGTTCTTC.